This T cell receptor (beta chain) was found in a study of blood T cell repertoires in COVID-19. Cohorts were assigned according to the clinical history that participants reported. Germline V gene data show CDR1 as SNHLY and CDR2 as FYNNEI. This CDR3 contains 18 residues. J was trimmed by 1 base and V by 6 bases; bases with no gene match: 14. This table comes from immunoSEQ multiplex PCR, and its TCRdb copy is limited to in-frame clones, with some not included. Of around 230,000 clones in the sample, about 88% were seen once. The TCR was taken from a woman aged 25-40 years who had recovered from COVID-19. The rearrangement joins TRBV2 to TRBJ2-4; 8 nucleotides match TRBD2. Sequencing was done on a sample of PBMCs or T cells enriched from blood (not recorded which). This CDR3 reads CASSPGTSPATAKNIQYF. In DNA, the CDR3 is TGTGCCAGCAGCCCCGGGACTAGTCCGGCTACGGCCAAAAACATTCAGTACTTC.